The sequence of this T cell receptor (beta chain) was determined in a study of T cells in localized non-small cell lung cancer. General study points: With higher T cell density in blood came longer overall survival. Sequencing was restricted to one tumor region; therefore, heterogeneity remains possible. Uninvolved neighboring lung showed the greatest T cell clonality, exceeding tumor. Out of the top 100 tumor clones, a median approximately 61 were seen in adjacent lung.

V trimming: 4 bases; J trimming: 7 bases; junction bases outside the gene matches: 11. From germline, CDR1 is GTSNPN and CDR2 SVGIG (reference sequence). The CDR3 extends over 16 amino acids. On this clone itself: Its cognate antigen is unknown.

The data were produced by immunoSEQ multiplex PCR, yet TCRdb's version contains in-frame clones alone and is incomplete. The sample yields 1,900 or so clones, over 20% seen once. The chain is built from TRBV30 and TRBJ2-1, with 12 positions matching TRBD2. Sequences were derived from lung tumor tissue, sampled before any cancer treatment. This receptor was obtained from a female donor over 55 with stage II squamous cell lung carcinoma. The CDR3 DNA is TGTGCCTGGAACCCCCTCGGACTAGCGGGGCGAAATGAGCAGTTCTTC. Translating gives CAWNPLGLAGRNEQFF.